The next 16 T cell receptor beta chains were all read from a single sample in a study of blood T cell repertoires in COVID-19. Sequenced by immunoSEQ multiplex PCR; TCRdb stores in-frame clones only, minus some. The sample contains approximately 12,000 clones, 82% of which appear only once. Sequencing input: peripheral blood. These receptors all stem from an older woman with acute or convalescent COVID-19.

DNA of the CDR3: TGTGCCAGCAGCCTCGGGGGAGCCTCTGGAAACACCATATATTTT. Protein: CASSLGGASGNTIYF. This chain connects TRBV9 to TRBJ1-3, with D possibly being TRBD1 (5 bases). Trimming stripped 4 bases from V and 0 bases from J, with 11 bases between. This CDR3 is built from 15 residues. Germline CDR1 and CDR2: SGDLS and YYNGEE.

V usage is TRBV9 and J usage is TRBJ1-3; no reliable D call. Germline CDR1 SGDLS, CDR2 YYNGEE. V was trimmed by 6 bases and J by 1 base, leaving 17 bases between them. The CDR3 contains 16 residues. The CDR3 reads CASTQRADLSGNTIYF. The CDR3 DNA reads as TGTGCCAGCACCCAACGTGCTGACTTATCTGGAAACACCATATATTTT.

This sequence joins TRBV5-5 and TRBJ2-3, with 8 bases matching TRBD2. Germline-derived CDR1 and CDR2 are SGHKS and YYEKEE (reference sequence). This CDR3 spans 20 amino acids. The junction had 15 bases not matched to a gene; V was cut back by 0 bases and J by 0 bases. The CDR3 is CASSLGGLGEASSSTDTQYF. The CDR3, as DNA: TGTGCCAGCAGCTTGGGGGGACTAGGAGAAGCTTCATCCAGCACAGATACGCAGTATTTT.

The V and J genes are TRBV10-3 and TRBJ2-7, with D tentatively TRBD2 (5 bases). Trimming removed 10 bases from V and 2 bases from J, with 12 bases in between. Germline-derived CDR1 and CDR2 are ENHRY and SYGVKD. This CDR3 is 12 amino acids long. This CDR3 reads CATRGLAYEQYF. As DNA, the CDR3 is TGTGCCACCCGAGGGCTAGCCTACGAGCAGTACTTC.

The chain has TRBV21-1 and TRBJ2-7; the table assigns TRBD1, which was not confirmed against the DNA. TRBV21-1 is reported as a pseudogene. The CDR3 is made up of 14 amino acids. The CDR3 nucleotides are TGTGCCAGCAGCAAAGCTGGACAGGGGAGGGAGCAGTACTTC. Translation gives CASSKAGQGREQYF.

The chain links TRBV19 to TRBJ1-2, with 10 bases matching TRBD1. This CDR3 spans 16 amino acids. CDR1 is LNHDA, CDR2 SQIVND, per germline (reference sequence). After removal of 6 bases from V and 2 bases from J, the junction contained 9 bases not matched to a gene. CDR3 sequence: CASRGTGAFFNYGYTF. In DNA form, the CDR3 reads TGTGCCAGTAGGGGGACAGGGGCTTTTTTCAACTATGGCTACACCTTC.

The chain carries TRBV11-3 and TRBJ2-7, with 8 nucleotides matching TRBD1. V dropped 5 bases and J dropped 0; count of bases not matched to a gene: 9. This CDR3 has 16 residues. Germline V CDR1 and CDR2: SGHNT, YENEEA. The CDR3 nucleotides are TGTGCCAGCAGCCTTGAGTGGACAGGGAGCTCCTACGAGCAGTACTTC. As protein: CASSLEWTGSSYEQYF. The whole variable domain, filled in from reference TRBV11-3 and TRBJ2-7, reads EAGVVQSPRYKIIEKKQPVAFWCNPISGHNTLYWYLQNLGQGPELLIRYENEEAVDDSQLPKDRFSAERLKGVDSTLKIQPAELGDSAVYLCASSLEWTGSSYEQYFGPGTRLTVT.

CDR3 loop: CASSLWGQANTEAFF. CDR3 DNA sequence: TGTGCCAGCAGCTTATGGGGGCAAGCGAACACTGAAGCTTTCTTT. The chain couples TRBV11-2 to TRBJ1-1; possibly TRBD1 for D (6 bases). CDR1 and CDR2 (germline): SGHAT, FQNNGV. Trimming stripped 2 bases from V and 1 base from J, with 11 bases between. The CDR3 spans 15 residues.

This clone has just a few counts. This chain links TRBV3-1 (or the pseudogene TRBV3-2) with TRBJ2-5, with 9 positions matching TRBD2. The CDR3 length is 15 residues. With V trimmed by 6 bases and J by 1 base, 6 bases remained unmatched. CDR1 is LGHDT and CDR2 is YNNKEL in the germline V gene (reference sequence). As DNA, the CDR3 is TGTGCCAGCAGACGCGGGGGGGCTCCCCAAGAGACCCAGTACTTC. Protein product: CASRRGGAPQETQYF.

The chain combines TRBV7-3 with TRBJ2-2, with 12 bases fitting TRBD2. CDR1 and CDR2 (germline): SGHTA, FQGTGA. This CDR3 is 15 amino acids long. Trimming took 4 bases from V and 7 from J; bases not matched to a gene: 4. The CDR3 here is CASSSLAGGLGELFF. The CDR3 DNA sequence: TGTGCCAGCAGCTCCCTAGCGGGGGGGCTCGGGGAGCTGTTTTTT.

V and J are TRBV6-2 or TRBV6-3 and TRBJ1-1, with TRBD1 matching 8 bases. This CDR3 is built from 17 residues. The germline gives CDR1 MNHEY, CDR2 SVGEGT. V lost 4 bases to trimming and J lost 5 bases; unmatched junction nucleotides: 15. The CDR3 nucleotides are TGTGCCAGCAGTTCCCCGACAGGGGCAGGAGTCGGGACTGAAGCTTTCTTT. It is translated as CASSSPTGAGVGTEAFF.

V usage is TRBV19 and J usage is TRBJ1-4; 8 positions agree with TRBD1. In germline, CDR1 is LNHDA, CDR2 SQIVND (reference sequence). V dropped 5 bases and J dropped 8; count of bases not matched to a gene: 10. This CDR3 has 15 amino acids. CDR3 DNA: TGTGCCAGTAGTCCTCCCGGACAGGGAAGAGAAAAACTGTTTTTT. Amino acids: CASSPPGQGREKLFF.

The genes are TRBV18 and TRBJ1-1; a weak D match, TRBD1 (5 bases). Trimming pared 3 bases from V and 4 bases from J, leaving 9 bases between. Germline V gene lookup returns CDR1 KGHSH and CDR2 LQKENI. CDR3 size: 13 residues. CDR3 in DNA: TGTGCCAGCTCACCGACAGCCTCCACTGAAGCTTTCTTT. Its protein product is CASSPTASTEAFF.

The CDR3 loop reads CASSTLGVGIQYF. For the CDR3, the DNA is TGTGCCAGCTCAACTCTAGGGGTTGGCATTCAGTACTTC. The V gene is TRBV18, the J gene TRBJ2-4; possibly TRBD1 for D (5 bases). V lost 5 bases and J 9 bases, leaving 14 bases between the germline ends. The CDR3 sequence is 13 residues long. CDR1 is KGHSH, CDR2 LQKENI, per germline.

A single count supports this clone. This sequence joins TRBV4-1 and TRBJ2-7; possible D gene TRBD1, 5 bases. V was shortened by 0 bases and J by 4 bases, with 13 bases between the two germline ends. The CDR3 runs to 15 residues. From germline, CDR1 is MGHRA and CDR2 YSYEKL. The CDR3 here is CASSQEKGQPYEQYF. CDR3 in DNA: TGCGCCAGCAGCCAAGAAAAGGGGCAGCCTTACGAGCAGTACTTC.

This chain joins TRBV27 and TRBJ1-4, with 7 bases that match TRBD1. This CDR3 region has 15 residues. J was trimmed by 6 bases and V by 5 bases; bases with no gene match: 9. CDR1 is MNHEY, CDR2 SMNVEV, per germline (reference sequence). The CDR3 region has the DNA TGTGCCAGCAGTCCAAAGACAGGGCCGGATGAAAAACTGTTTTTT. It yields the protein CASSPKTGPDEKLFF.